This record looks at one T cell receptor beta chain sequence and its context. Its antigen is unidentified. The data are from a study of graft-versus-host responses after intestinal transplantation. Study in general: Multivisceral, liver-intestinal, or isolated intestinal transplants were performed in recipients. Induction with anti-thymocyte globulin, then tacrolimus and steroids for about 3 years, was given to all recipients.

TCRdb keeps only in-frame clones here, not all; method: immunoSEQ multiplex PCR. The sample yields over 10,000 clones, 70% to 90% seen once. Study-wide points: Individuals who had graft-donor T cell macrochimerism had allografts that showed high graft-versus-host to host-versus-graft clonal ratios. GvH clones occurred in recipient marrow; some first appeared in ileum or blood.

The sample consisted of PBMCs, taken after intestinal transplantation. This receptor was identified in a human patient who received an intestinal transplant, so some T cells may come from the graft donor.

CDR3 DNA: TGTGCCAGCAGCTCCCCGCGCCTAGCGGTTAACCCAGAGACCCAGTACTTC. This gives the protein CASSSPRLAVNPETQYF. The chain recombines TRBV9 with TRBJ2-5, with TRBD2 identical over 7 bases. Germline CDR1 is SGDLS and CDR2 is YYNGEE. CDR3 length equals 17 residues. The V and J ends lost 4 bases and 4 bases, in that order; junction bases with no gene match: 16.